The clone carrying this T cell receptor beta chain was counted ten times or more. Its target is unknown. This CDR3 has 16 residues. Looked up from germline, CDR1 is KGHSH and CDR2 is LQKENI. The V end was cut by 2 bases, the J end by 6 bases, with 17 bases between. This sample stems from a study of T-cell reconstitution after alpha-beta-depleted transplantation in children. Unique molecular identifiers tagged the TCRbeta library. TCRdb reprocessed the PCR reads with MiXCR, giving one entry per CDR3 protein. The sample yields about 120,000 distinct CDR3 sequences, more than 20% seen once. Study results and limitations: Recipient T cells and thymic progenitors that survived were the source of the high TCRbeta diversity seen at day 60 in some patients. Several hundred expanded graft clones reportedly were the source of alpha-beta T cells about two months after transplant. At the one-year point after transplant, T-cell counts and TCRbeta diversity were found to come mostly from T cells that had been newly produced.

V and J are TRBV18 and TRBJ2-4; D might be TRBD2 (6 bases). The clonotype was recovered from a male patient aged 2-10 years who had a stem cell transplant for chronic granulomatous disease, so the T cells may come from the graft donor. The specimen comprised PBMCs, mostly from graft donor cells, sampled 180 days after TCRalphabeta/CD19-depleted stem cell transplant. The chain's CDR3 is CASSPAGAGGRNIQYF. CDR3 DNA sequence: TGTGCCAGCTCACCAGCCGGGGCCGGGGGAAGAAACATTCAGTACTTC.